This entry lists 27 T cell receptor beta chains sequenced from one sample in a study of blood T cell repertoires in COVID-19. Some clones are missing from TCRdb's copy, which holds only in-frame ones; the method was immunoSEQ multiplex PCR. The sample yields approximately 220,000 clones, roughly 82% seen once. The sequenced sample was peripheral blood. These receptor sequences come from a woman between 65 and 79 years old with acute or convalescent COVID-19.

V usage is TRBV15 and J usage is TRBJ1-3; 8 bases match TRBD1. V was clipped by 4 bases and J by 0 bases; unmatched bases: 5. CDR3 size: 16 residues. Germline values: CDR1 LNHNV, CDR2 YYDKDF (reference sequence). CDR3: CATSTRQGSSGNTIYF. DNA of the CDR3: TGTGCCACCAGCACCCGACAGGGGAGCTCTGGAAACACCATATATTTT. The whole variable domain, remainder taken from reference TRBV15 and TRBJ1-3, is DAMVIQNPRYQVTQFGKPVTLSCSQTLNHNVMYWYQQKSSQAPKLLFHYYDKDFNNEADTPDNFQSRRPNTSFCFLDIRSPGLGDTAMYLCATSTRQGSSGNTIYFGEGSWLTVV.

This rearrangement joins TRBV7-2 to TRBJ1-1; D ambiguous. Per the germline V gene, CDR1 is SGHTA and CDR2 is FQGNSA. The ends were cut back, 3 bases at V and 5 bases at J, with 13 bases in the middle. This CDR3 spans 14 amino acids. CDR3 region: CASSLDYIYTEAFF. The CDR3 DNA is TGTGCCAGCAGCTTGGACTATATTTATACTGAAGCTTTCTTT.

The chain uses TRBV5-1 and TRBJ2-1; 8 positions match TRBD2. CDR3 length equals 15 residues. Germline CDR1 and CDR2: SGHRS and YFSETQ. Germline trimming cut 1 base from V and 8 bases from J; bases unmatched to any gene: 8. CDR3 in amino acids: CASSLTVAGFDEQFF. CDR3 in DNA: TGCGCCAGCAGCTTGACGGTAGCGGGGTTCGATGAGCAGTTCTTC.

The CDR3: CASSYGGVGRGYTF. The CDR3 DNA sequence: TGTGCCAGCAGTTACGGGGGGGTTGGACGCGGCTACACCTTC. The gene calls are TRBV6-2 or TRBV6-3 and TRBJ1-2; a weak D match, TRBD1 (5 bases). The CDR3 length is 14 residues. V lost 2 bases, J lost 8 bases, and 15 bases lay in between. Germline V lookup: CDR1 MNHEY, CDR2 SVGEGT.

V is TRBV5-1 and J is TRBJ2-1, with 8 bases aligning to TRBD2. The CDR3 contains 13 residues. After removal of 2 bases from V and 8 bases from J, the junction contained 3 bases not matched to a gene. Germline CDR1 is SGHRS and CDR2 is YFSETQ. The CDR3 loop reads CASSLTSGYEQFF. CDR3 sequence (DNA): TGCGCCAGCAGCTTAACTAGCGGCTATGAGCAGTTCTTC.

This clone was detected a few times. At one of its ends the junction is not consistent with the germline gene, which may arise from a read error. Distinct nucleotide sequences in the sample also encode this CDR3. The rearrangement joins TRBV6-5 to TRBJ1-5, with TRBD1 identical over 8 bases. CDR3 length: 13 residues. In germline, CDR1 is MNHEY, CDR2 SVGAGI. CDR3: CASRPGGNQPQHF. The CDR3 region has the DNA TGTGCCAGCAGGCCAGGGGGCAACCAGCCCCAGCATTTT.

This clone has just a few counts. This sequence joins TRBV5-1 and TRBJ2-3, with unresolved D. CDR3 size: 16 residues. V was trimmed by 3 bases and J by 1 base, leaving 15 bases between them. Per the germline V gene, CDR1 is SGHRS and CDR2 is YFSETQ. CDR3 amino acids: CASSSQTSSGTDTQYF. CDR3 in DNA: TGCGCCAGCAGCTCTCAGACTTCTTCGGGCACAGATACGCAGTATTTT.

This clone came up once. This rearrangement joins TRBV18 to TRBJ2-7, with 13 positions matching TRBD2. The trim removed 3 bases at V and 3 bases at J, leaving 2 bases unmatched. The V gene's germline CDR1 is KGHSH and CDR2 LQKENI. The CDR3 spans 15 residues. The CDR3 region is CASSPRTSGGYEQYF. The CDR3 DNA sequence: TGTGCCAGCTCACCTAGGACTAGCGGGGGCTACGAGCAGTACTTC. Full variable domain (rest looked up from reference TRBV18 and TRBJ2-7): NAGVMQNPRHLVRRRGQEARLRCSPMKGHSHVYWYRQLPEEGLKFMVYLQKENIIDESGMPKERFSAEFPKEGPSILRIQQVVRGDSAAYFCASSPRTSGGYEQYFGPGTRLTVT.

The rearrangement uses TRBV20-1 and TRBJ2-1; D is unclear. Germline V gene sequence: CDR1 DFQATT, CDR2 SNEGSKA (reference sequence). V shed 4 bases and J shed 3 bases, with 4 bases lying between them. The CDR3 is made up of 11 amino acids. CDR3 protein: CSATYYNEQFF. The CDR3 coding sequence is TGCAGTGCTACTTACTACAATGAGCAGTTCTTC.

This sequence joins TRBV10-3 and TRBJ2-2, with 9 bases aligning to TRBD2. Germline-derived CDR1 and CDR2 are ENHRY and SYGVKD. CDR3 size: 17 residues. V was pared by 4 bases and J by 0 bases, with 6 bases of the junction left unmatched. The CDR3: CAISGLSGGTNTGELFF. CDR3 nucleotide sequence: TGTGCCATCAGTGGATTAAGCGGGGGGACGAACACCGGGGAGCTGTTTTTT.

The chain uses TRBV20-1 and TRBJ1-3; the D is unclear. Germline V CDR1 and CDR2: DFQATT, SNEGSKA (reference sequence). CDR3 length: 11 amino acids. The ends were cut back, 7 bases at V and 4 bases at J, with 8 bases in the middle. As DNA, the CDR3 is TGCAGTGGATACCGGGGAAACACCATATATTTT. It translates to CSGYRGNTIYF.

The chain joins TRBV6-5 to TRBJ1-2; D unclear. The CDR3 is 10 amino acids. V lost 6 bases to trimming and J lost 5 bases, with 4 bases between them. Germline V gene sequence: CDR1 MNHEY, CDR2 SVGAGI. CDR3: CASSEYGYTF. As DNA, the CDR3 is TGTGCCAGCAGCGAGTATGGCTACACCTTC.

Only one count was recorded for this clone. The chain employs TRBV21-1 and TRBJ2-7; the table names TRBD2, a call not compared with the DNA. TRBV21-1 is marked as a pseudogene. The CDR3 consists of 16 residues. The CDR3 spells CASSKEERRSSYEQYF. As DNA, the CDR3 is TGTGCCAGCAGCAAAGAGGAGCGACGAAGCTCCTACGAGCAGTACTTC.

The CDR3 DNA is TGTGCCAGCAGTATCACCGGGACAGGGATTGAAAAACTGTTTTTT. Translation: CASSITGTGIEKLFF. The chain employs TRBV28 and TRBJ1-4; 9 bases map to TRBD1. Trimming took 5 bases from V and 7 from J; bases not matched to a gene: 8. This CDR3 spans 15 amino acids. In germline, CDR1 is MDHEN, CDR2 SYDVKM.

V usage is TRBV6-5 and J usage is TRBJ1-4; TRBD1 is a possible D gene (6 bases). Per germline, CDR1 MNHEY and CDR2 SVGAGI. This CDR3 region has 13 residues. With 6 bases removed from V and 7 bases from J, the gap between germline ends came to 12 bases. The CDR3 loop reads CASSRGWSEKLFF. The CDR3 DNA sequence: TGTGCCAGCAGCAGGGGTTGGAGTGAAAAACTGTTTTTT.

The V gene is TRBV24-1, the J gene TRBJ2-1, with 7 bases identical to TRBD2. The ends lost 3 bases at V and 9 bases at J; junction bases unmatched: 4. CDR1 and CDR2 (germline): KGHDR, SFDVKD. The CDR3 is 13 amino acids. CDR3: CATSDRGEGEQFF. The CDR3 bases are TGTGCCACCAGTGATAGAGGGGAGGGTGAGCAGTTCTTC.

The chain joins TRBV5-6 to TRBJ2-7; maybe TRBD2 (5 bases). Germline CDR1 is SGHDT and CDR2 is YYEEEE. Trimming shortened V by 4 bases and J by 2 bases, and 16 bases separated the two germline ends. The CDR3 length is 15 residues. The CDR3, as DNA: TGTGCCAGCAGCCCGGGAAGGCAGCGGACCTACGAGCAGTACTTC. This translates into CASSPGRQRTYEQYF. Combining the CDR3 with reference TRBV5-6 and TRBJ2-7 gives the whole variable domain DAGVTQSPTHLIKTRGQQVTLRCSPKSGHDTVSWYQQALGQGPQFIFQYYEEEERQRGNFPDRFSGHQFPNYSSELNVNALLLGDSALYLCASSPGRQRTYEQYFGPGTRLTVT.

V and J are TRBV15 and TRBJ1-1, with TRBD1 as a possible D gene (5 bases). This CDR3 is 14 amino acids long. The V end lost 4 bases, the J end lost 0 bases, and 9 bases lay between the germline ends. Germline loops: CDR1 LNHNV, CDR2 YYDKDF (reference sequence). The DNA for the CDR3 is TGTGCCACCAGCACCTGGACAATGAACACTGAAGCTTTCTTT. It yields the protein CATSTWTMNTEAFF.

CDR3 DNA sequence: TGCGCCAGCAGCTTGGCGTCAGAGGTATCTCTAGGTGGCTACACCTTC. Protein sequence: CASSLASEVSLGGYTF. The rearrangement uses TRBV5-1 and TRBJ1-2; D gene unclear. Per the germline V gene, CDR1 is SGHRS and CDR2 is YFSETQ. V was pared by 0 bases and J by 7 bases, with 19 bases between. The CDR3 contains 16 residues.

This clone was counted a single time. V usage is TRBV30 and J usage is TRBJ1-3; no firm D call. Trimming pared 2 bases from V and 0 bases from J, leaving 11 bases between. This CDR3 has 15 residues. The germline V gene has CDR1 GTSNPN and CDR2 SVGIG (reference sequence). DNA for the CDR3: TGTGCCTGGAGTTTCCCTCTTTACTCTGGAAACACCATATATTTT. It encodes CAWSFPLYSGNTIYF.

CDR3 nucleotides: TGTGCCAGCAGCGTAGACCCACAGAAGACCCAGTACTTC. Its protein product is CASSVDPQKTQYF. The V call is TRBV9, the J call TRBJ2-5, with D hard to call. Germline assignment: CDR1 SGDLS and CDR2 YYNGEE. The CDR3 sequence is 13 residues long. Trimming stripped 0 bases from V and 6 bases from J, with 9 bases between.

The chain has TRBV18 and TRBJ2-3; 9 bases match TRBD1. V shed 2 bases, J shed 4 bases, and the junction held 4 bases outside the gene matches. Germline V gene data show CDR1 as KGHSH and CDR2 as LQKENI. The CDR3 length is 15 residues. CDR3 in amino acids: CASSPTTGGSDTQYF. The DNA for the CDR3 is TGTGCCAGCTCACCAACGACAGGGGGATCAGATACGCAGTATTTT.

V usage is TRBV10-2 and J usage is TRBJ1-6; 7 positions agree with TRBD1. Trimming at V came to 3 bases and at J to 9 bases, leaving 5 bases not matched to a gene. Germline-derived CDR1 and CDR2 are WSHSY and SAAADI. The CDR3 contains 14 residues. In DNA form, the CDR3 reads TGCGCCAGCAGTGAACAGGGGTTATTTTCACCCCTCCACTTT. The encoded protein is CASSEQGLFSPLHF.

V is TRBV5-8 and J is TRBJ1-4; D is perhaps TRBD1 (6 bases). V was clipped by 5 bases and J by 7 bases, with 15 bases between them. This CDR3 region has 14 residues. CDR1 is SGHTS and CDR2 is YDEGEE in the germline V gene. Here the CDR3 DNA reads TGTGCCAGCAGTCTAACAGGGATGGGTGAAAAACTGTTTTTT. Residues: CASSLTGMGEKLFF.

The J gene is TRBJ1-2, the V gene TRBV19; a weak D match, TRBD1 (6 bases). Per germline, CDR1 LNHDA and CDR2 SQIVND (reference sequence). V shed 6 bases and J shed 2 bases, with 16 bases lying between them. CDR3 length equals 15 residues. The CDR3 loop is CASREGGASNYGYTF. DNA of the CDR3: TGTGCCAGTAGGGAAGGGGGGGCGTCAAACTATGGCTACACCTTC.

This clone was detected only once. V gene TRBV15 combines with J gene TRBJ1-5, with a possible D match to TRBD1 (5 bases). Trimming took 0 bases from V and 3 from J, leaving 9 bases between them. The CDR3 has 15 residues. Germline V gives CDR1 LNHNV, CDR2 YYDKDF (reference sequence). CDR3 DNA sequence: TGTGCCACCAGCAGAGATGCAGGGTTCAATCAGCCCCAGCATTTT. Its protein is CATSRDAGFNQPQHF. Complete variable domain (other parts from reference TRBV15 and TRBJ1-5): DAMVIQNPRYQVTQFGKPVTLSCSQTLNHNVMYWYQQKSSQAPKLLFHYYDKDFNNEADTPDNFQSRRPNTSFCFLDIRSPGLGDTAMYLCATSRDAGFNQPQHFGDGTRLSIL.

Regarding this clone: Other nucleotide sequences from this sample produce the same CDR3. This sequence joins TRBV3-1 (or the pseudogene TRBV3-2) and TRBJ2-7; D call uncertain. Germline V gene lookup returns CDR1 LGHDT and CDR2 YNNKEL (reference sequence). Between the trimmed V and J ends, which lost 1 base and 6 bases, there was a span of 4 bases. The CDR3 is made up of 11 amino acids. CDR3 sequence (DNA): TGTGCCAGCAGCCAAGCCGGCGAGCAGTACTTC. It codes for CASSQAGEQYF.